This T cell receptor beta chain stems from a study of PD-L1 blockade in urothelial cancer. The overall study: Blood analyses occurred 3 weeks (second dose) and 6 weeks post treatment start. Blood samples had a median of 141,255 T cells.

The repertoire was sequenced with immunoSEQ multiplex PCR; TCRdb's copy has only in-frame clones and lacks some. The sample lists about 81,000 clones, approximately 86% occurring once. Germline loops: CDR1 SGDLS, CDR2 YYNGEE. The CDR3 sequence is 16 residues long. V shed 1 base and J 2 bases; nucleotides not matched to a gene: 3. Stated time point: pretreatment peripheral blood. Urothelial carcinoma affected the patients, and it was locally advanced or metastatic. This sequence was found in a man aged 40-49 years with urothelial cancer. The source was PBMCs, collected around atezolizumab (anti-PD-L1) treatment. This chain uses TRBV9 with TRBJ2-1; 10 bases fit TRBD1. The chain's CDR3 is CASSVRGTGAYNEQFF. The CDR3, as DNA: TGTGCCAGCAGCGTAAGAGGGACAGGGGCCTACAATGAGCAGTTCTTC.